This entry concerns a single T cell receptor (beta chain). The CDR3 has 13 residues. These data are taken from a study of blood T cell repertoires in COVID-19. Study-wide context: In each case, the material was cDNA or gDNA derived from T cells, B-cell-depleted T cells, or PBMCs.

Cohorts were based on clinical histories the participants reported. For recovered donors of Cohort 3, there were two negative PCRs, clearance, or symptom resolution. Authors' analysis steps: Amplification with reference gene primers provided the estimates of nucleated cell counts. Some clones are missing from TCRdb's copy, which holds only in-frame ones; the method was immunoSEQ multiplex PCR. That table furnishes V, J and clone size, whereas the DNA furnished D and trimming. The repertoire holds 310,000 or so clones, with around 90% as singletons. The chain uses TRBV21-1 and TRBJ2-3; whether TRBD2, the table's D call, matches the DNA was not checked. TRBV21-1 corresponds to a pseudogene. The receptor was derived from a woman aged 25 to 45 who had recovered from COVID-19. Sequencing used PBMCs or T cells enriched from blood (not recorded which). The CDR3 protein is CASSETVVDTQYF. The CDR3 DNA reads TGTGCCAGCAGCGAAACTGTTGTAGATACGCAGTATTTT.